This T cell receptor (beta chain) was obtained from a study of molecular identifiers for immune sequencing clone quantification (dated by TCRdb to between 2018 and 2020). Context from the whole study: For a replicate experiment, RNA from about 20,000 or 100,000 naive CD8 T cells was divided into five aliquots, of which four were sequenced. CD8 T cells were used in a methods study to benchmark molecular-identifier clustering-based TCR repertoire sequencing (MIDCIRS) and TCR RNA copy counting. Here is what the overall study found, with its caveats: Even against a background of some 1 million naive CD8 T cells, spiked-in Jurkat TCR RNA amounting to a single cell's worth was reported to be detectable. When barcode sub-clustering was not used, chimeric consensus sequences inflated TCR diversity, with chimeras reaching as high as 47%. Highly expanded clone sizes could be underestimated because identical TCR molecules may share a barcode. In CMV-specific effector cells, clones with more than 20 RNA copies accounted for over 99% of molecules, whereas in naive cells such clones accounted for under 1%. Spiked-in Jurkat TCR RNA (roughly 10 copies' worth), which is not part of the donor repertoire, was contained in the naive libraries. About 3.1 recovered TCR RNA copies per cell were obtained by modeling, versus around 10 by digital PCR, implying a capture efficiency of 25% to 30%.

In this sample, this clonotype turned up a few times. The specificity of this receptor is unknown. Base quality data are lacking; no much larger clone is found one base away. Libraries of naive CD8 T cells were built from anywhere between roughly 17,000 and 1,000,000 sorted cells, with 10%, 30% or 50% of the purified RNA used. Naive CD8 T cells were FACS-sorted as CD8+CD4-CCR7+CD45RA+ on a BD FACSAria II into RLT Plus buffer. Detection sensitivity was tested by spiking Jurkat RNA equal to roughly nine TCR copies' worth into samples containing roughly 17,000-1,100,000 naive CD8 T cells. Enrichment of CD8 T cells was done with RosetteSep CD8+ T Cell Enrichment Cocktail plus Ficoll-Paque, and ACK red cell lysis came afterward. The germline V gene sets CDR1 to SNHLY and CDR2 to FYNNEI. The junction carries 9 bases between V and J, which are trimmed by 0 bases and 3 bases respectively. Taken from cysteine to phenylalanine, the CDR3 has 14 residues. Of all the DNA, just the CDR3 is kept, 42 bases in frame from base 1.

The method was PCR. The sequencer was an Illumina HiSeq 4000. Bulk TCR libraries were prepared as previously described, using TCR primers listed in Table S5. The Qiagen AllPrep DNA/RNA kit was used to purify total RNA. Before any analysis, reads coming from multiple sequencing runs of the same library were combined into one pool. The study's processing was this. Reads were retained only if the reads had an exact TCR constant sequence, and the retained reads were trimmed to 150 nt and grouped according to their 12-nt molecular barcodes. Reads within each barcode group were sub-clustered using a 15% Levenshtein threshold, and quality-weighted consensus sequences were constructed for each RNA molecule. Non-functional sequences were filtered out, along with any lower-count sequence sitting one edit away from another sequence. Based on fitting two negative binomial distributions, any barcode sub-cluster with under 20% of the maximum read count was discarded. TCRdb cleaned the public reads at Q25 with fastp, built clones with MiXCR and kept in-frame beta chains. Rows merge per CDR3 protein into single entries with the most common DNA and genes. These V and J calls rely on TCRdb rather than the paper's analysis. The sample table holds some 320,000 distinct CDR3 sequences, of which about a fifth were seen once. The biggest ten clones account for roughly 0.86% of the sample.

This chain is built from TRBV2 and TRBJ2-7, with an unclear D gene assignment. Specimen: naive CD8+ T cells from blood, with Jurkat cell RNA spiked in. The cell subset or site label of this sample denotes: FACS-sorted CD8+CD4-CCR7+CD45RA+ naive T cells. The TCR originated in a human donor in good health. Some libraries in this study had Jurkat cell RNA spiked in. The CDR3 region reads CASSEAPRSYEQYF. The nucleotide sequence is TGTGCCAGCAGTGAAGCGCCGCGCAGCTACGAGCAGTACTTC.